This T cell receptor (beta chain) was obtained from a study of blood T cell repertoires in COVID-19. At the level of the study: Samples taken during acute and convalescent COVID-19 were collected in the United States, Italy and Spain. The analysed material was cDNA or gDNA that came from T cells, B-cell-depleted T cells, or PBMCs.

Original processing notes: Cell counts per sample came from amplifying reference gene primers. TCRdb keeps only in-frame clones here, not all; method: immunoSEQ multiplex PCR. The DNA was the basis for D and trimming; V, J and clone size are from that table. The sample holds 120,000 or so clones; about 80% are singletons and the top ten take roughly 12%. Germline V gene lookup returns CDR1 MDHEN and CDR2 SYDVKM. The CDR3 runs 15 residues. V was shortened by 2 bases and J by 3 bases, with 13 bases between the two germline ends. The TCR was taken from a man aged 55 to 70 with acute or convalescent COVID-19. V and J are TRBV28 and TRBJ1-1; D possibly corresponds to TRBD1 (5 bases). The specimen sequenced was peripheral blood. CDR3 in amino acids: CASSLQGGADTEAFF. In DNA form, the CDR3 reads TGTGCCAGCAGTTTACAGGGTGGTGCGGACACTGAAGCTTTCTTT.